This is a list of T cell receptor beta chains from one sample in a study of T cell clonotyping in hematopoietic cell transplantation. Profiling relied on immunoSEQ multiplex PCR, and the TCRdb table lists in-frame clones only, not all of them. The repertoire holds around 15,000 clones, with about nine tenths as singletons. The material sequenced was peripheral blood mononuclear cells. These receptors originate from a man aged 35 to 55 in good health. Some clones in this sample may be carry-over from other donors' samples. CDR3s include the opening cysteine and the closing phenylalanine or tryptophan. A D gene is named only where the DNA matches it firmly. A row's size may be missing; if present it is once, few, many or a size class.

d_gene | abundance | j_gene | v_gene | CDR3nt | CDR3aa
TRBD2 | NA | TRBJ2-1 | TRBV11-3 | TGTGCCAGCAGCACTAGAGTAGCGGGAGGGCCTGGGGATGAGCAGTTCTTC | CASSTRVAGGPGDEQFF
TRBD1 | NA | TRBJ1-5 | TRBV19 | TGTGCCAGTAGTATTTCGACAGGGCGTAATCAGCCCCAGCATTTT | CASSISTGRNQPQHF
NA | NA | TRBJ2-5 | TRBV7-2 | TGTGCCAGCAGCTTAGCGGCCGGGGTTTCAGAGACCCAGTACTTC | CASSLAAGVSETQYF
NA | NA | TRBJ2-5 | TRBV2 | TGTGCCAGCAGTCAACTGGAGACCCAGTACTTC | CASSQLETQYF
TRBD2 | NA | TRBJ2-7 | TRBV6-5 | TGTGCCAGCAGAACCGAGCGGGGTGGCGTGTACGAGCAGTACTTC | CASRTERGGVYEQYF
NA | few | TRBJ1-2 | TRBV2 | TGTGCCAGCAGTCAAAGAGCGTGGGACCGGAGCTACTATGGCTACACCTTC | CASSQRAWDRSYYGYTF
NA | NA | TRBJ2-2 | TRBV5-6 | TGTGCCAGCAGCTTATCATTTCGGGGGTACGGCGGGGAGCTGTTTTTT | CASSLSFRGYGGELFF
TRBD1 | few | TRBJ2-7 | TRBV19 | TGTGCCTCAGGGGGCGCTGGGCACGAGCAGTACTTC | CASGGAGHEQYF
NA | NA | TRBJ2-1 | TRBV30 | TGTGCCTGGAGTGTAGCCGGGGGCCCCTACAATGAGCAGTTCTTC | CAWSVAGGPYNEQFF
NA | NA | TRBJ1-2 | TRBV9 | TGTGCCAGCAGCGCCTGGGGAGGGGGCTATGGCTACACCTTC | CASSAWGGGYGYTF
NA | NA | TRBJ1-2 | TRBV30 | TGTGCCTGGAGTGTTCGTGGTCTCGGCTACACCTTC | CAWSVRGLGYTF
NA | NA | TRBJ2-7 | TRBV2 | TGTGCCAGCAGTGACAATTATGAGGTCTACGAGCAGTACTTC | CASSDNYEVYEQYF
TRBD2 | NA | TRBJ2-1 | TRBV9 | TGTGCCAGCAGCGTAGAACCTTTACTAGCGGGGACCTCCTACAATGAGCAGTTCTTC | CASSVEPLLAGTSYNEQFF
NA | NA | TRBJ1-1 | TRBV6-5 | TGTGCCAGCAGTTACTCGTTAGTCGGCAGTGAAGCTTTCTTT | CASSYSLVGSEAFF
TRBD1 | NA | TRBJ2-3 | TRBV7-9 | TGTGCCAGCAGCTCCCCTCGGGGACAGGCTAGCACAGATACGCAGTATTTT | CASSSPRGQASTDTQYF
NA | NA | TRBJ2-2 | TRBV27 | TGTGCCAGCGGGATGCCAGCAGGGCCCGGGGAGCTGTTTTTT | CASGMPAGPGELFF
TRBD1 | NA | TRBJ1-2 | TRBV30 | TGTGCCTGGAGCGAGGACAGGGGGGATGGCTACACCTTC | CAWSEDRGDGYTF
TRBD1 | NA | TRBJ1-2 | TRBV14 | TGTGCCAGCAGCCAACTGACAGGGGGTTATGGCTACACCTTC | CASSQLTGGYGYTF
NA | NA | TRBJ2-2 | TRBV5-1 | TGCGCCAGCAGCTTGGCAGGATCGAACACCGGGGAGCTGTTTTTT | CASSLAGSNTGELFF
TRBD2 | NA | TRBJ2-1 | TRBV28 | TGTGCCAGCAGCCGAGGACTAGCGTCCCCCAATGAGCAGTTCTTC | CASSRGLASPNEQFF
TRBD2 | NA | TRBJ2-1 | TRBV11-3 | TGTGCCAGCAGCTTAGGGACTAGCGGGAGAAATGAGCAGTTCTTC | CASSLGTSGRNEQFF
NA | NA | TRBJ2-1 | TRBV30 | TGTGCCTGGAGTCCCTTTGGGCGATCCGGCTTCTTC | CAWSPFGRSGFF
NA | NA | TRBJ2-3 | TRBV5-1 | TGCGCCAGCAGCTTGAACGGGCCGACAGATACGCAGTATTTT | CASSLNGPTDTQYF
TRBD1 | NA | TRBJ2-7 | TRBV29-1 | TGCAGCGCCCGGGACAGGTCTTCCTACGAGCAGTACTTC | CSARDRSSYEQYF
NA | NA | TRBJ2-1 | TRBV5-1 | TGCGCCAGCAGCTTGGGACCCGCTTACAATGAGCAGTTCTTC | CASSLGPAYNEQFF
NA | NA | TRBJ2-1 | TRBV30 | TGTGCCTGGACCGATAGCAATGAGCAGTTCTTC | CAWTDSNEQFF
NA | NA | TRBJ2-1 | TRBV11-3 | TGTGCCAGCAGCTTTGGGGGGAATGAGCAGTTCTTC | CASSFGGNEQFF
TRBD1 | NA | TRBJ2-1 | TRBV10-3 | TGTGCCAACGGACAGGGCCTTTACAATGAGCAGTTCTTC | CANGQGLYNEQFF
TRBD1 | NA | TRBJ1-6 | TRBV27 | TGTGCCAGCAGACCCAACAGGGGTAATTCACCCCTCCACTTT | CASRPNRGNSPLHF
NA | NA | TRBJ1-4 | TRBV2 | TGTGCCAGCAGCCCGGACGGAAAACTGTTTTTT | CASSPDGKLFF
NA | NA | TRBJ1-2 | TRBV2 | TGTGCCACCTCGGTGGGGACGCCCTCAGGGGGCTACACCTTC | CATSVGTPSGGYTF
NA | once | TRBJ2-2 | TRBV4-2 | TGTGCCAGCAGCCAAGATCCTAGCGCAACCGGGGAGCTGTTTTTT | CASSQDPSATGELFF
NA | NA | TRBJ1-2 | TRBV5-6 | TGTGCCAGCAGCTTGGATCGGAAGCGCTACACCTTC | CASSLDRKRYTF
TRBD1 | NA | TRBJ2-7 | TRBV25-1 | TGTGCCAGCAGTGAATTGACAGGGTCGGATAACTACGAGCAGTACTTC | CASSELTGSDNYEQYF
TRBD1 | NA | TRBJ1-2 | TRBV30 | TGTGCCTGGAGTAGGACACAGGGGGCAAACTATGGCTACACCTTC | CAWSRTQGANYGYTF
NA | NA | TRBJ2-3 | TRBV19 | TGTGCCAGTAAAGCTGCCCAAGCAGATACGCAGTATTTT | CASKAAQADTQYF
TRBD1 | once | TRBJ2-3 | TRBV5-1 | TGCGCCAGCAGCACTGGACAGGGAGTAACAGATACGCAGTATTTT | CASSTGQGVTDTQYF
TRBD1 | NA | TRBJ1-3 | TRBV4-3 | TGCGCCAGCAGCCCTCAGCCGGGACAGGGTTTTGGAAACACCATATATTTT | CASSPQPGQGFGNTIYF
TRBD1 | NA | TRBJ2-3 | TRBV2 | TGTGCCAGCAGTGAAGGGCAGGGGGCAGATACGCAGTATTTT | CASSEGQGADTQYF
NA | NA | TRBJ2-7 | TRBV5-6 | TGTGCCAGCATCCAACGGACCGACTACGAGCAGTACTTC | CASIQRTDYEQYF
NA | NA | TRBJ1-1 | TRBV6-5 | TGTGCCAGCAGTTCCCCGGGGAGAATGAACACTGAAGCTTTCTTT | CASSSPGRMNTEAFF
NA | NA | TRBJ1-1 | TRBV7-2 | TGTGCCAGCAGCTTGGACACCAGTACTACAGCTTTCTTT | CASSLDTSTTAFF